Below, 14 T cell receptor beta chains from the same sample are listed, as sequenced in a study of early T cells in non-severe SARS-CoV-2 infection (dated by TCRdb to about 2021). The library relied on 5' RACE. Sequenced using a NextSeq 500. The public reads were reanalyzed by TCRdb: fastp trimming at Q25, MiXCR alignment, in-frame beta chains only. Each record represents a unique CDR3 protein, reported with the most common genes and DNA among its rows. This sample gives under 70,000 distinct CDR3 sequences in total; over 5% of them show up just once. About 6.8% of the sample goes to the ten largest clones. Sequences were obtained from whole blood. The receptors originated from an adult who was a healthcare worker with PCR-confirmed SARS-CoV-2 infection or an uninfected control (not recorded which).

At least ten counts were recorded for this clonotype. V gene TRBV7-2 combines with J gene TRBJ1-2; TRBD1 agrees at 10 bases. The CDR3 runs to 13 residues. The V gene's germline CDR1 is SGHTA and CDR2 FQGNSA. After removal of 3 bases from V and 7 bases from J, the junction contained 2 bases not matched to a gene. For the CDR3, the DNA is TGTGCCAGCAGCTTGACAGGGGGCTCTGGCTACACCTTC. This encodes CASSLTGGSGYTF.

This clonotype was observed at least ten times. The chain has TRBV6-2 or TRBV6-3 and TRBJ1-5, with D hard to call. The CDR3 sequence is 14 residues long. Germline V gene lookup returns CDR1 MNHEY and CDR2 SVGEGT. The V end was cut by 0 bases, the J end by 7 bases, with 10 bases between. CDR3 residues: CASSYSRVGQPQHF. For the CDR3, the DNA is TGTGCCAGCAGTTACTCGCGGGTGGGGCAGCCCCAGCATTTT.

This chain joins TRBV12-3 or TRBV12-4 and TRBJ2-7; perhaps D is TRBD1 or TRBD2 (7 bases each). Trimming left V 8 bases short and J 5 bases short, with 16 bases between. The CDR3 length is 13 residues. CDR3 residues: CASGRAGGDEQYF. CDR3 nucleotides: TGTGCCAGCGGGAGGGCAGGGGGGGACGAGCAGTACTTC.

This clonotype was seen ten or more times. Here the CDR3 reads CASSFTGNSPLHF. The CDR3, as DNA: TGTGCCAGCAGCTTCACAGGGAACTCACCCCTCCACTTT. The chain combines TRBV7-3 with TRBJ1-6, with D perhaps matching TRBD1 (6 bases). Germline V lookup: CDR1 SGHTA, CDR2 FQGTGA. The ends were cut back, 3 bases at V and 10 bases at J, with 10 bases in the middle. This CDR3 has 13 residues.

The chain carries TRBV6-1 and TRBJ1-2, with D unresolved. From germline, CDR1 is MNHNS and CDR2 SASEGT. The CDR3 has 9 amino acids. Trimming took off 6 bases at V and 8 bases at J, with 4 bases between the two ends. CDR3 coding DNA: TGTGCCAGCAGAAAGGGCTACACCTTC. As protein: CASRKGYTF.

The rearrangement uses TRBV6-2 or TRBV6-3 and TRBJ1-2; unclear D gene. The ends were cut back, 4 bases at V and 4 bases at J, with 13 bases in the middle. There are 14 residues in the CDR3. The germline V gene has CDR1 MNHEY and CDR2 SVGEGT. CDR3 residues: CASSSVQRTYGYTF. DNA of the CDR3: TGTGCCAGCAGTTCGGTACAAAGGACCTATGGCTACACCTTC.

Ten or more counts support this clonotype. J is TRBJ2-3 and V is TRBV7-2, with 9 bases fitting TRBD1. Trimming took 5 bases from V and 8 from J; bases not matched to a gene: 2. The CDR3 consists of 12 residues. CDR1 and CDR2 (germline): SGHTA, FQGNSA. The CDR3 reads CASSQTGGTQYF. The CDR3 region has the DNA TGTGCCAGCAGCCAGACAGGGGGTACGCAGTATTTT. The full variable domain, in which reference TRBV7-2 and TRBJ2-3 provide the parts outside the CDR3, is GAGVSQSPSNKVTEKGKDVELRCDPISGHTALYWYRQSLGQGLEFLIYFQGNSAPDKSGLPSDRFSAERTGGSVSTLTIQRTQQEDSAVYLCASSQTGGTQYFGPGTRLTVL.

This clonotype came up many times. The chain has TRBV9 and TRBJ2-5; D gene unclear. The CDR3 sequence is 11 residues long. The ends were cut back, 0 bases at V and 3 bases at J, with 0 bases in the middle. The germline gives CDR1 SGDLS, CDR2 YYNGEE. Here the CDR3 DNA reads TGTGCCAGCAGCGTAGAAGAGACCCAGTACTTC. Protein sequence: CASSVEETQYF.

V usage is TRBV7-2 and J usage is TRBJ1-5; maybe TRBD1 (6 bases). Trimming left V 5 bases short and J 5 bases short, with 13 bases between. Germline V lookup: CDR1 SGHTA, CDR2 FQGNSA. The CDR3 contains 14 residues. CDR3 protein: CASSGGTRDQPQHF. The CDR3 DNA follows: TGTGCCAGCAGCGGCGGGACACGAGATCAGCCCCAGCATTTT.

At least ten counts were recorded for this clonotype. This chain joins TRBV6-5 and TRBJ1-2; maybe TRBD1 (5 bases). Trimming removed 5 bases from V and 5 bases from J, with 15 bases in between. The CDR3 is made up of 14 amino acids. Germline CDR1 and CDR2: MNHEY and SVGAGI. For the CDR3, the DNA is TGTGCCAGCAGTCCCCTAAGGGGCGCGTATGGCTACACCTTC. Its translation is CASSPLRGAYGYTF.

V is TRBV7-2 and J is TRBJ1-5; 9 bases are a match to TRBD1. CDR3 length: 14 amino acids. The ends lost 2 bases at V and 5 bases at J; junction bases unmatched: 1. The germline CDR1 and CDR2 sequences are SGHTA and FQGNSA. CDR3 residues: CASSLRTGDQPQHF. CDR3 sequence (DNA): TGTGCCAGCAGCTTAAGGACAGGGGATCAGCCCCAGCATTTT.

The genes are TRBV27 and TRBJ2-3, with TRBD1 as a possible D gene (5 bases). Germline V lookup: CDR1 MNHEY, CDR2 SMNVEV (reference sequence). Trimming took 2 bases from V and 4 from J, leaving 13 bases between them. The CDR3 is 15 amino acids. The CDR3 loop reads CASSLTGGAPDTQYF. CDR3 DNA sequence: TGTGCCAGCAGTTTAACAGGTGGGGCGCCAGATACGCAGTATTTT.

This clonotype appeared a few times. CDR3 in DNA: TGTGCCAGCAGCTTGGAGAGGTCCCCCAAGACTAGCGGACATTACAATGAGCAGTTCTTC. This codes for CASSLERSPKTSGHYNEQFF. This chain links TRBV5-6 with TRBJ2-1; 9 bases map to TRBD2. The CDR3 covers 20 residues. The trim removed 0 bases at V and 4 bases at J, leaving 17 bases unmatched. Germline CDR1 and CDR2: SGHDT and YYEEEE.

CDR3 protein: CASSAATSTDTQYF. The DNA for the CDR3 is TGTGCCAGCAGTGCGGCTACTAGCACAGATACGCAGTATTTT. The rearrangement joins TRBV2 to TRBJ2-3; D uncertain. The CDR3 is 14 residues long. The germline CDR1 and CDR2 sequences are SNHLY and FYNNEI. Trimming pared 4 bases from V and 0 bases from J, leaving 8 bases between.